These 15 T cell receptor beta chains came from one sample sequenced in a study of siplizumab effects on memory and regulatory T cells. Assay used: immunoSEQ multiplex PCR; TCRdb lists only in-frame clones, some missing. The table records over 65,000 clones, just over 90% of them present only once. Sequences were obtained from CD8+ T cells sorted from blood. The receptors stem from a human donor in good health.

The gene calls are TRBV9 and TRBJ2-5; D might be TRBD2 (6 bases). CDR1 and CDR2 (germline): SGDLS, YYNGEE. Deletions cut 3 bases from V and 2 bases from J, with 8 bases between. This CDR3 is 13 amino acids long. CDR3 nucleotides: TGTGCCAGCAGCGGGGGACTGCAAGAGACCCAGTACTTC. Translated, it gives CASSGGLQETQYF. Based on the CDR3 plus reference TRBV9 and TRBJ2-5, the full variable domain is DSGVTQTPKHLITATGQRVTLRCSPRSGDLSVYWYQQSLDQGLQFLIQYYNGEERAKGNILERFSAQQFPDLHSELNLSSLELGDSALYFCASSGGLQETQYFGPGTRLLVL.

The chain couples TRBV7-4 to TRBJ2-1; D gene unclear. Germline CDR1 is SGHVT and CDR2 is SQSDAQ. The CDR3 consists of 19 residues. The germline V and J ends were trimmed by 3 bases and 0 bases, with 21 bases remaining between them. CDR3 residues: CASSLSLVCDFSSYNEQFF. The CDR3, as DNA: TGTGCCAGCAGCTTGAGTTTGGTATGTGACTTCAGCTCCTACAATGAGCAGTTCTTC.

The chain combines TRBV6-1 with TRBJ1-2, with 9 bases identical to TRBD1. This CDR3 is 15 amino acids long. Germline V CDR1 and CDR2: MNHNS, SASEGT. V lost 3 bases to trimming and J lost 12 bases; unmatched junction nucleotides: 14. CDR3 sequence (DNA): TGTGCCAGCAGTGAGTGGGGGACAGGGCTTGCAAAAAACACCTTC. Residues: CASSEWGTGLAKNTF.

V usage is TRBV5-6 and J usage is TRBJ2-2; tentatively, D is TRBD1 (6 bases). The V gene lost 7 bases and the J gene lost 2 bases, with 12 bases spanning the gap. Germline V gene lookup returns CDR1 SGHDT and CDR2 YYEEEE. The CDR3 is made up of 14 amino acids. For the CDR3, the DNA is TGTGCCAGCGCTCGGACAGTAAACACCGGGGAGCTGTTTTTT. Encoded protein: CASARTVNTGELFF.

The CDR3 reads CASSMEGLVGTDTQYF. For the CDR3, the DNA is TGTGCCAGTAGTATGGAAGGCCTAGTCGGCACAGATACGCAGTATTTT. This chain links TRBV19 with TRBJ2-3, with D uncertain. Germline CDR1 is LNHDA and CDR2 is SQIVND (reference sequence). The CDR3 length is 16 residues. V was trimmed by 3 bases and J by 1 base, leaving 14 bases between them. Supplemented by reference TRBV19 and TRBJ2-3, the full variable domain reads DGGITQSPKYLFRKEGQNVTLSCEQNLNHDAMYWYRQDPGQGLRLIYYSQIVNDFQKGDIAEGYSVSREKKESFPLTVTSAQKNPTAFYLCASSMEGLVGTDTQYFGPGTRLTVL.

This clone was observed a single time. The chain uses TRBV6-4 and TRBJ2-6, with 11 bases lining up with TRBD1. The CDR3 covers 16 residues. V lost 5 bases, J lost 2 bases, and 2 bases stayed unmatched. Germline lookup yields CDR1 MRHNA and CDR2 SNTAGT. This CDR3 is CASSPGQGAGANVLTF. The CDR3 DNA reads as TGTGCCAGCAGTCCGGGACAGGGGGCTGGGGCCAACGTCCTGACTTTC.

This chain links TRBV28 with TRBJ2-1; weak D call: TRBD1 (6 bases). CDR3 length equals 14 residues. The V gene's germline CDR1 is MDHEN and CDR2 SYDVKM. Trimming pared 3 bases from V and 9 bases from J, leaving 15 bases between. The CDR3 protein is CASSFLGTTGEQFF. CDR3 in DNA: TGTGCCAGCAGTTTCTTGGGGACGACAGGTGAGCAGTTCTTC.

The rearrangement links TRBV2 to TRBJ1-5; a possible D gene is TRBD1 (5 bases). The CDR3 spans 15 residues. Trimming cost V 7 bases and J 3 bases, with 16 bases left between them. The germline CDR1 and CDR2 sequences are SNHLY and FYNNEI. CDR3 DNA: TGTGCCAGCACGAGTTACCAGGGTTACAATCAGCCCCAGCATTTT. Residues: CASTSYQGYNQPQHF.

This clone was recorded once. V and J are TRBV27 and TRBJ1-5, with a tentative D call TRBD1 (6 bases). Germline V lookup: CDR1 MNHEY, CDR2 SMNVEV (reference sequence). This CDR3 has 15 amino acids. The ends were cut back, 9 bases at V and 0 bases at J, with 15 bases in the middle. CDR3 sequence: CASITARGSNQPQHF. CDR3 in DNA: TGTGCCAGTATCACGGCCAGGGGTAGCAATCAGCCCCAGCATTTT.

This chain connects TRBV2 to TRBJ1-5, with D unresolved. The CDR3 is 12 amino acids. Germline V gene data show CDR1 as SNHLY and CDR2 as FYNNEI. With 9 bases removed from V and 4 bases from J, the gap between germline ends came to 10 bases. CDR3 loop: CASKDGNQPQHF. The DNA of the CDR3 is TGTGCCAGTAAGGACGGGAATCAGCCCCAGCATTTT.

The rearrangement uses TRBV15 and TRBJ1-2, with D hard to call. The ends were cut back, 2 bases at V and 2 bases at J, with 12 bases in the middle. In germline, CDR1 is LNHNV, CDR2 YYDKDF (reference sequence). The CDR3 is 15 amino acids. CDR3 sequence reads: CATSRTDAANYGYTF. The CDR3 DNA reads as TGTGCCACCAGCAGAACCGACGCGGCGAACTATGGCTACACCTTC.

V usage is TRBV11-3 and J usage is TRBJ2-5; D not resolved. The CDR3 contains 14 residues. The germline gives CDR1 SGHNT, CDR2 YENEEA. Trimming stripped 3 bases from V and 1 base from J, with 9 bases between. The CDR3 DNA is TGTGCCAGCAGCTTGCCGGGCTTCCAAGAGACCCAGTACTTC. This translates into CASSLPGFQETQYF.

The chain is built from TRBV7-9 and TRBJ2-5; 8 bases map to TRBD2. The V segment lost 6 bases and the J segment 3 bases; nucleotides outside the gene matches: 6. Germline values: CDR1 SEHNR, CDR2 FQNEAQ (reference sequence). CDR3 length: 14 residues. This CDR3 reads CASRGGLAEETQYF. CDR3 DNA: TGTGCCAGCAGAGGTGGACTAGCCGAAGAGACCCAGTACTTC. The full variable domain, in which reference TRBV7-9 and TRBJ2-5 provide the parts outside the CDR3, is DTGVSQNPRHKITKRGQNVTFRCDPISEHNRLYWYRQTLGQGPEFLTYFQNEAQLEKSRLLSDRFSAERPKGSFSTLEIQRTEQGDSAMYLCASRGGLAEETQYFGPGTRLLVL.

On this clone: Other DNA sequences in this specimen translate into the identical CDR3. The chain has TRBV29-1 and TRBJ1-5; TRBD1 might be the D (5 bases). Trimming took off 4 bases at V and 6 bases at J, with 13 bases between the two ends. The CDR3 is made up of 13 amino acids. The germline V gene encodes CDR1 SQVTM and CDR2 ANQGSEA. The CDR3 nucleotides read TGCAGCGTTGGATTCGGGGGTGGTCAGCCCCAGCATTTT. Its protein is CSVGFGGGQPQHF. The whole variable domain, remainder taken from reference TRBV29-1 and TRBJ1-5, is SAVISQKPSRDICQRGTSLTIQCQVDSQVTMMFWYRQQPGQSLTLIATANQGSEATYESGFVIDKFPISRPNLTFSTLTVSNMSPEDSSIYLCSVGFGGGQPQHFGDGTRLSIL.

The rearrangement uses TRBV7-6 and TRBJ1-2; 8 nucleotides agree with TRBD1. The V gene's germline CDR1 is SGHVS and CDR2 FNYEAQ. The ends lost 5 bases at V and 8 bases at J; junction bases unmatched: 7. This CDR3 region has 13 residues. CDR3 sequence: CASSDGQGDGYTF. CDR3 nucleotide sequence: TGTGCCAGCAGCGACGGACAGGGAGACGGCTACACCTTC.